These T cell receptor beta chains were read from a single sample in a study of blood T cell repertoires in COVID-19. Using immunoSEQ multiplex PCR, the repertoire was profiled, and TCRdb retains in-frame clones only, with some absent. The table lists about 280,000 clones, approximately 91% of them singletons. What was sequenced was peripheral blood. The receptors were gathered from a woman aged 25 to 39 with COVID-19, enrolled during active disease. Each CDR3 is given without its conserved first and last residue. Fields, in order: D gene, clone size, V gene, CDR3 protein. The D gene is left open where the match is weak. Size is omitted from some rows. Given values are once, few, many or a class for expanded clones.

>.|.|TRBV6-5
ASSSGGAKNIQY
>.|.|TRBV15
ATSRDRITGELF
>TRBD1|.|TRBV28
ASSSRTGYSNQPQH
>.|.|TRBV5-3
ARSCTPQGANEQF
>.|.|TRBV6-6
ASSYNRPYEQY
>TRBD1|.|TRBV19
ASSLLPGTVNYGYT
>.|.|TRBV6-2/TRBV6-3
ASSYSLRYEQY
>.|.|TRBV30
AFLFISGNTIY
>TRBD2|.|TRBV5-1
ASSSRAGGSYNEQF
>TRBD2|once|TRBV7-8
ASSRAAGGTDTQY
>TRBD1|.|TRBV2
ATNPETGEEKLF
>TRBD2|.|TRBV15
ATSSVLAGLFNEQF
>.|.|TRBV24-1
ATSETDDSRNQPQH
>.|.|TRBV20-1
SASHNYGYT
>.|.|TRBV5-4
ASSLAGGPLEQY
>.|.|TRBV12-3/TRBV12-4
ASSLLRDETQY
>.|.|TRBV19
ASSVLGGEKLF
>TRBD2|once|TRBV7-3
ASSSQSGTSETQY
>TRBD1|.|TRBV9
ASSVGQGQTYEQY
>.|.|TRBV4-2
ASSQDRVRY
>TRBD1|.|TRBV18
ASGTGGSDTQY
>TRBD1|.|TRBV4-3
ASSQDTGTGAYNEQF
>.|.|TRBV28
ASSSVVPNEKLF
>.|.|TRBV7-2
ASSLSENNEQF
>TRBD1|.|TRBV6-5
ASSPPGQGAKGYT
>.|.|TRBV12-3/TRBV12-4
ASSLSRIEAF
>TRBD1|.|TRBV6-6
ASSRIGTGDSNTEAF
>TRBD2|.|TRBV10-1
ASSESSGGQETQY
>.|once|TRBV19
ASSMGRPTYGYT
>.|.|TRBV7-2
ASSSTTGNTEAF
>.|.|TRBV28
ASRVRGVGYGYT
>TRBD1|once|TRBV7-2
ASSLVTGLNSPLH
>TRBD2|.|TRBV30
AWGEGSGEQY
>TRBD2|.|TRBV18
ASSLWGTSGSASEQY
>TRBD2|.|TRBV5-1
ASSLGTSGDNEQF
>.|.|TRBV5-4
ASSFVGPNQPQH
>.|.|TRBV5-6
ASSLWEIGETQY
>.|.|TRBV28
ASSFGPNYGYT
>.|few|TRBV5-1
ASSSDLYEQY
>.|.|TRBV6-5
ASSYGSRAYEQY
>TRBD1|once|TRBV30
AWSVPTGGLFEKLF
>.|.|TRBV28
ASSKQGLYTEAF
>.|.|TRBV28
ASSLSENTEAF
>TRBD1|.|TRBV2
ASRAYHGDRVGYEQY
>.|.|TRBV4-1
ASSQDGVIGEKLF